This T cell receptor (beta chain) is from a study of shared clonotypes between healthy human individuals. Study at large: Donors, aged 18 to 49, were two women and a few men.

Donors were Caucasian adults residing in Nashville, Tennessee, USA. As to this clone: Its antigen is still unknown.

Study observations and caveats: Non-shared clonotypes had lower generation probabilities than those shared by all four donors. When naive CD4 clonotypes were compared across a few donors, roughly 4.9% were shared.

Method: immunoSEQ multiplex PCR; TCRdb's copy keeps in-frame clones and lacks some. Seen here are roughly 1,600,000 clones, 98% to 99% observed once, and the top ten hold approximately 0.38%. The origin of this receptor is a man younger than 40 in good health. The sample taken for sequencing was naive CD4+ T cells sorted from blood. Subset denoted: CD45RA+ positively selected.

CDR3 amino acids: CASSESDIGAFF. For the CDR3, the DNA is TGCGCCAGCAGTGAGTCGGACATCGGAGCTTTCTTT. The genes are TRBV10-2 and TRBJ1-1; D is perhaps TRBD1 (5 bases). CDR3 length: 12 amino acids. V gave up 0 bases and J gave up 10 bases, with 9 bases separating them. CDR1 and CDR2 from the germline V gene are WSHSY and SAAADI.